The rows below give T cell receptor beta chains drawn from one sample of a study of response to subunit inactivated influenza vaccine. TCRdb re-analysed the RT-PCR reads in MiXCR, keeping a single row per CDR3 protein. The table includes about 700,000 distinct CDR3 sequences, approximately 15% detected once. Sequenced material: PBMCs from blood, taken 14 to 15 days before vaccination. These receptors came from a man between 45 and 60 years old who received an inactivated influenza vaccine. Each CDR3 is given with its conserved first and last residue. D genes are given only for firm matches. Clone size is shown for a subset of rows, as once, few, many or a class of expanded clone.

CDR3 length	V gene	clone size	D gene	J gene	CDR3 DNA	CDR3 protein
14	TRBV19	.	.	TRBJ2-1	TGTGCCAGTCGGCGGGGGCCAAGCTACAATGAGCAGTTCTTC	CASRRGPSYNEQFF
14	TRBV20-1	few	.	TRBJ1-1	TGCAGTGCCATAGCCAGAGAGCTGAACACTGAAGCTTTCTTT	CSAIARELNTEAFF
15	TRBV6-2/TRBV6-3	.	TRBD1	TRBJ1-1	TGTGCCAGCAGTTACGCTACAGGGGCGGGGACTGAAGCTTTCTTT	CASSYATGAGTEAFF
14	TRBV5-1	few	.	TRBJ1-4	TGCGCCAGCAGACGAGAGCCGCACGAGGAAAAACTGTTTTTT	CASRREPHEEKLFF
15	TRBV10-3	few	.	TRBJ1-1	TGTGCCATCAGCGAGGCGACAGCTTTGAACACTGAAGCTTTCTTT	CAISEATALNTEAFF
15	TRBV27	.	.	TRBJ1-6	TGTGCCAGCAGTTCGTACAGGGAGAGTAATTCACCCCTCCACTTT	CASSSYRESNSPLHF
21	TRBV11-2	.	TRBD2	TRBJ2-2	TGTGCCAGCAGCTTCTTCGGGTCTAGGCTACCGGGAGGCCCGAACACCGGGGAGCTGTTTTTT	CASSFFGSRLPGGPNTGELFF
14	TRBV28	few	.	TRBJ1-5	TGTGCCAGCCAGTTGTCAGGGTTGGGACAGCCCCAGCATTTT	CASQLSGLGQPQHF
15	TRBV7-2	.	.	TRBJ2-1	TGTGCCAGCAGCTTAGTGCCTAGACCCTACAATGAGCAGTTCTTC	CASSLVPRPYNEQFF
13	TRBV20-1	.	TRBD2	TRBJ2-5	TGCAGTGCTAGTGTTAGCGGGCGCAAGACCCAGTACTTC	CSASVSGRKTQYF
14	TRBV10-3	few	.	TRBJ2-7	TGTGCCATCAGGGGGGCCCGTGCGGTGGACGAGCAGTACTTC	CAIRGARAVDEQYF
16	TRBV6-2/TRBV6-3	.	.	TRBJ2-6	TGTGCCAGCAAAGGACGGCCTTCCTCTGGGGCCAACGTCCTGACTTTC	CASKGRPSSGANVLTF
14	TRBV5-4	.	.	TRBJ2-2	TGTGCCAGGAGCCCTGGGCTCCCCAGCGGGGAGCTGTTTTTT	CARSPGLPSGELFF
15	TRBV7-9	.	TRBD1	TRBJ2-7	TGTGCCAGCAGCTTAAAGGCCGGGACAGGGAGCGAGCAGTACTTC	CASSLKAGTGSEQYF
14	TRBV4-3	few	.	TRBJ2-1	TGCGCCAGCAGCCAAGAGGGTTATGGGAATGAGCAGTTCTTC	CASSQEGYGNEQFF
13	TRBV30	.	.	TRBJ2-6	TGTGCCTGGGACAATTCTGGGGCCAACGTCCTGACTTTC	CAWDNSGANVLTF
13	TRBV6-2/TRBV6-3	.	.	TRBJ2-5	TGTGCCAGCAGTTACTCGAGGAGGGAGACCCAGTACTTC	CASSYSRRETQYF
11	TRBV3-1	many	.	TRBJ2-1	TGTGCCAGCAGTATACTCAATGAGCAGTTCTTC	CASSILNEQFF
11	TRBV19	.	.	TRBJ2-1	TGTGCCAGTAGTACCGGACCGGAGCAGTTCTTC	CASSTGPEQFF
13	TRBV10-3	few	TRBD2	TRBJ2-7	TGTGCCATCAGTCCCGGGACTAGTCCCGAGCAGTACTTC	CAISPGTSPEQYF
14	TRBV7-9	few	.	TRBJ1-1	TGTGCCAGCAGCCACGGGCCGCTGAACACTGAAGCTTTCTTT	CASSHGPLNTEAFF
16	TRBV13	.	TRBD2	TRBJ2-1	TGTGCCAGCAGCCCGACACTAGCGGGAATATACAATGAGCAGTTCTTC	CASSPTLAGIYNEQFF
13	TRBV5-6	.	.	TRBJ2-7	TGTGCCAGCAGCTTTTTAGGGCCCTACGAGCAGTACTTC	CASSFLGPYEQYF
14	TRBV5-1	.	.	TRBJ1-2	TGCGCCAGCAGCCAGGGTATCACTAACTATGGCTACACCTTC	CASSQGITNYGYTF
14	TRBV29-1	.	.	TRBJ2-5	TGCAGCGTTGCCCTGGCAGGGGTACAAGAGACCCAGTACTTC	CSVALAGVQETQYF
14	TRBV6-1	.	TRBD1	TRBJ2-1	TGTGCCAGCATGAAGACAGGGTCAAAGTTGGAGCAGTTCTTC	CASMKTGSKLEQFF
17	TRBV5-1	.	.	TRBJ2-6	TGCGCCAGCAGCTTGGCCGGGGACCTCTCTGGGGCCAACGTCCTGACTTTC	CASSLAGDLSGANVLTF
14	TRBV7-9	many	.	TRBJ1-6	TGTGCCAGCAGCCCCCAGGGAGGGAATTCACCCCTCCACTTT	CASSPQGGNSPLHF
15	TRBV4-2	few	.	TRBJ1-5	TGTGCCAGCAGCCAGTCAACAGGGATCAATCAGCCCCAGCATTTT	CASSQSTGINQPQHF
11	TRBV10-2	few	.	TRBJ1-1	TGCGCCAGCAGTGAGTCGAGTCTAGCTTTCTTT	CASSESSLAFF
14	TRBV5-1	many	TRBD1	TRBJ2-1	TGCGCCAGCAGCTCCGGACAGGGAATTGATGAGCAGTTCTTC	CASSSGQGIDEQFF
14	TRBV28	few	.	TRBJ1-2	TGTGCCAGCAGTTTAGATAAGGGGCTTGGTGGCTACACCTTC	CASSLDKGLGGYTF
13	TRBV7-6	few	.	TRBJ1-1	TGTGCCAGCAGCTTACAGGGTTCGACTGAAGCTTTCTTT	CASSLQGSTEAFF
15	TRBV5-6	few	.	TRBJ2-7	TGTGCCAGCAGCCAATCCACGGGCAGGGACTACGAGCAGTACTTC	CASSQSTGRDYEQYF
14	TRBV7-8	few	.	TRBJ2-5	TGTGCCAGCAGCGAGACAGAGAGCCAAGAGACCCAGTACTTC	CASSETESQETQYF
13	TRBV12-3/TRBV12-4	.	.	TRBJ1-5	TGTGCCAGCAGTTTCTCAGGGATCCAGCCCCAGCATTTT	CASSFSGIQPQHF
16	TRBV9	many	.	TRBJ2-1	TGTGCCAGCAGCGTAGGGCTCGGGAGCTCCTACAATGAGCAGTTCTTC	CASSVGLGSSYNEQFF
14	TRBV3-1	many	TRBD1	TRBJ2-2	TGTGCCAGCAGCCAACAACAGGGGGCCGGGGAGCTGTTTTTT	CASSQQQGAGELFF
15	TRBV7-9	.	.	TRBJ2-2	TGTGCCAGCAGCCCTTGGTCCATGGGGACCGGGGAGCTGTTTTTT	CASSPWSMGTGELFF
16	TRBV5-1	few	.	TRBJ1-1	TGCGCCAGCAGCTTGGGTTCGGGGGCCTTGAACACTGAAGCTTTCTTT	CASSLGSGALNTEAFF
14	TRBV5-1	few	.	TRBJ2-7	TGCGCCAGCAGCTCCACGGCTGGGTCCTACGAGCAGTACTTC	CASSSTAGSYEQYF
15	TRBV5-1	.	.	TRBJ2-1	TGCGCCAGCACCCTGGCCGGGAGCTCCTACAATGAGCAGTTCTTC	CASTLAGSSYNEQFF
15	TRBV12-3/TRBV12-4	.	TRBD1	TRBJ1-1	TGTGCCAGCAGTAAAAGGACAGGGGAGGCCACTGAAGCTTTCTTT	CASSKRTGEATEAFF